In its sample, the clone carrying this TCR beta chain was seen a few times. Its antigen is not known. CD8+CD4-CCR7+CD45RA+ sorting gave the naive CD8 T cells. Looked up from germline, CDR1 is SQVTM and CDR2 is ANQGSEA. V was pared by 0 bases and J by 5 bases, with 15 bases of the junction left unmatched. The CDR3 runs to 18 residues. This record belongs to a study of molecular identifiers for immune sequencing clone quantification. Notes on the study in general: Highly expanded clones may be undercounted when identical TCR molecules share barcodes. Over 99% of effector molecules, but under 1% in naive cells, were held by clones with more than 20 RNA copies.

Preparation methods for the bulk TCR libraries were those previously described, with listed TCR primers. TCRdb re-called the PCR reads with MiXCR, one entry per CDR3 protein. The sample has some 580,000 distinct CDR3 sequences, 25% seen once. Material for sequencing was naive CD8+ T cells from blood, with Jurkat cell RNA spiked in. Subset in this sample: FACS-sorted CD8+CD4-CCR7+CD45RA+ naive T cells. The chain links TRBV29-1 to TRBJ2-5, with TRBD2 matching over 10 bases. The origin of this receptor is a human donor in good health. Some libraries in this study had Jurkat cell RNA spiked in. CDR3 DNA: TGCAGCGTTGAAGATTGGATGGAGGGAGCGGGGGGGCTGGAGACCCAGTACTTC. Translating it yields CSVEDWMEGAGGLETQYF.